Below, 26 T cell receptor beta chains from the same sample are listed, as sequenced in a study of monozygotic twins with inflammatory bowel disease. Each CDR3 protein gets one entry in TCRdb, which reprocessed the 5' RACE reads and gives no DNA. The table lists a few hundred thousand distinct CDR3 sequences. The sample taken for sequencing was blood. These receptors all come from a human donor with ulcerative colitis or Crohn's disease, or a healthy co-twin of an affected twin (not recorded which).

The rearrangement uses TRBV20-1 and TRBJ1-1. The CDR3 extends over 11 amino acids. Germline lookup yields CDR1 DFQATT and CDR2 SNEGSKA (reference sequence). CDR3 protein: CSALDGYEAFF.

The rearrangement joins TRBV5-1 to TRBJ1-1. CDR1 and CDR2 from the germline V gene are SGHRS and YFSETQ. This CDR3 is 12 amino acids long. The CDR3 loop reads CASSSQNTEAFF.

The chain recombines TRBV28 with TRBJ1-6; TCRdb lists TRBD1, though no DNA is available to test this call. The germline V gene encodes CDR1 MDHEN and CDR2 SYDVKM. CDR3 length: 18 residues. This chain's CDR3 is CASTLMLGTPSYNSPLHF.

CDR3 amino acids: CASSSQGTEYNEQFF. The chain employs TRBV5-1 and TRBJ2-1; checking the TCRdb D call of TRBD1 is not possible without DNA. From germline, CDR1 is SGHRS and CDR2 YFSETQ. CDR3 length equals 15 residues.

The chain uses TRBV6-2 or TRBV6-3 and TRBJ1-1. Germline V lookup: CDR1 MNHEY, CDR2 SVGEGT. The CDR3 extends over 15 amino acids. CDR3 protein: CASIVAGEGNTEAFF.

The chain is built from TRBV2 and TRBJ1-6; TCRdb lists TRBD1, though no DNA is available to test this call. Germline V gene lookup returns CDR1 SNHLY and CDR2 FYNNEI. The CDR3 has 15 residues. The CDR3 region is CASVGRGNYNSPLHF.

The rearrangement joins TRBV18 to TRBJ1-2; the D call from TCRdb, TRBD1, cannot be confirmed without DNA. The CDR3 has 13 amino acids. From germline, CDR1 is KGHSH and CDR2 LQKENI. The CDR3 here is CASSPGQGFGYTF.

The rearrangement links TRBV5-1 to TRBJ2-1; TCRdb's D gene call, TRBD2, goes unchecked for lack of DNA. Germline V gene sequence: CDR1 SGHRS, CDR2 YFSETQ. This CDR3 region has 13 residues. CDR3 protein: CASSFSRRERQFF.

CDR3 loop: CASSLGRTSGNTIYF. This chain connects TRBV5-6 to TRBJ1-3. CDR3 size: 15 residues. The germline CDR1 and CDR2 sequences are SGHDT and YYEEEE.

The chain combines TRBV27 with TRBJ1-6; TCRdb indicates TRBD1, and absent DNA this call remains unverified. The germline V gene encodes CDR1 MNHEY and CDR2 SMNVEV (reference sequence). CDR3 length equals 16 residues. The chain's CDR3 is CASSYSGGHLNSPLHF.

The chain combines TRBV7-9 with TRBJ1-4. Germline V CDR1 and CDR2: SEHNR, FQNEAQ (reference sequence). This CDR3 contains 12 residues. The CDR3 reads CASSLVGEKLFF.

The chain has TRBV7-2 and TRBJ2-5; TCRdb selects TRBD2, and the lack of DNA leaves this call unchecked. Germline-derived CDR1 and CDR2 are SGHTA and FQGNSA. The CDR3 covers 15 residues. CDR3 sequence reads: CASSLAGGSGETQYF.

The chain combines TRBV29-1 with TRBJ2-3; TCRdb lists TRBD1, though no DNA is available to test this call. CDR3 size: 15 residues. Germline assignment: CDR1 SQVTM and CDR2 ANQGSEA. The CDR3 protein is CSVPRGPGDTDTQYF.

The rearrangement joins TRBV12-3 or TRBV12-4 to TRBJ2-3. This CDR3 is 13 amino acids long. This CDR3 reads CASSARGTDTQYF.

The rearrangement links TRBV5-1 to TRBJ2-1; the TRBD2 assignment by TCRdb is unverifiable without DNA. This CDR3 has 16 residues. Germline V lookup: CDR1 SGHRS, CDR2 YFSETQ. The CDR3 sequence is CASSLGSSGGWNEQFF.

The chain has TRBV5-6 and TRBJ2-7; TCRdb lists TRBD2, though no DNA is available to test this call. Germline V gene sequence: CDR1 SGHDT, CDR2 YYEEEE. CDR3 length: 16 residues. CDR3 residues: CASSPTANGRAYEQYF.

The chain is built from TRBV20-1 and TRBJ2-3; TCRdb proposes TRBD2, but this gene call is untestable without DNA. Germline loops: CDR1 DFQATT, CDR2 SNEGSKA (reference sequence). The CDR3 has 15 residues. The CDR3 spells CSARVSGGASDTQYF.

This chain joins TRBV20-1 and TRBJ2-7; checking the TCRdb D call of TRBD1 is not possible without DNA. Germline CDR1 and CDR2: DFQATT and SNEGSKA (reference sequence). The CDR3 length is 14 residues. The CDR3 sequence is CSAKGQGGTYEQYF.

The V and J genes are TRBV27 and TRBJ2-7; TCRdb names TRBD1, which stays unverified in the absence of DNA. CDR1 is MNHEY and CDR2 is SMNVEV in the germline V gene (reference sequence). There are 13 residues in the CDR3. CDR3: CASSFARAYEQYF.

The chain combines TRBV6-6 with TRBJ1-2. The CDR3 has 11 residues. Germline V lookup: CDR1 MNHNY, CDR2 SVGAGI (reference sequence). This CDR3 reads CASSYAYGYTF.

The chain recombines TRBV7-9 with TRBJ2-3. CDR3 length: 13 residues. Germline CDR1 SEHNR, CDR2 FQNEAQ (reference sequence). The CDR3 sequence is CASSLAVTDTQYF.

The chain combines TRBV6-5 with TRBJ2-1. The CDR3 extends over 16 amino acids. Germline V CDR1 and CDR2: MNHEY, SVGAGI. The CDR3 sequence: CASSYLDGGAYNEQFF.

The chain employs TRBV15 and TRBJ1-2. The CDR3 contains 11 residues. CDR1 is LNHNV and CDR2 is YYDKDF in the germline V gene (reference sequence). CDR3 amino acids: CATSSSYGYTF.

This chain's CDR3 is CASSFEQGRSQFF. The rearrangement links TRBV11-1 to TRBJ2-1; TCRdb names TRBD1, which stays unverified in the absence of DNA. The V gene's germline CDR1 is SGHAT and CDR2 FQDESV (reference sequence). The CDR3 runs 13 residues.

This chain links TRBV4-3 with TRBJ2-1; there is no DNA to check the TCRdb D call of TRBD2. The germline CDR1 and CDR2 sequences are LGHNA and YSLEER. The CDR3 extends over 16 amino acids. The CDR3 spells CASSQGTSGGVNEQFF.

This chain connects TRBV7-3 to TRBJ2-2. Germline V gives CDR1 SGHTA, CDR2 FQGTGA. CDR3 length: 17 residues. The CDR3 sequence is CASSETNYGPNTGELFF.